Listed here are 13 T cell receptor beta chains from one sample, sequenced in a study of T cells in tuberculosis. Method: immunoSEQ multiplex PCR; TCRdb's copy keeps in-frame clones and lacks some. The profile shows tens of thousands of clones, about 90% of them singletons. Stated time point: new active TB diagnosis, blood taken before or within 7 days of starting treatment. This material consisted of PBMCs, taken at tuberculosis diagnosis. These receptors originate from an adult with tuberculosis. Some clones in this sample may be carry-over from other donors' samples.

The V gene is TRBV19, the J gene TRBJ2-1; TRBD2 aligns across 9 bases. Germline V gives CDR1 LNHDA, CDR2 SQIVND (reference sequence). This CDR3 has 15 residues. With 3 bases clipped from V and 8 bases from J, the junction kept 8 bases outside the gene matches. In DNA form, the CDR3 reads TGTGCCAGTAGTATGGTAGCGGGGGCGTCGGATGAGCAGTTCTTC. Translation gives CASSMVAGASDEQFF.

This clone showed up just once. The CDR3 DNA is TGTGCCAGCTACTCCCGGGACACCTACAATGAGCAGTTCTTC. The encoded protein is CASYSRDTYNEQFF. The chain carries TRBV7-9 and TRBJ2-1; the D gene is possibly TRBD1 (6 bases). This CDR3 contains 14 residues. The V gene lost 8 bases and the J gene lost 2 bases, with 13 bases spanning the gap. CDR1 SEHNR and CDR2 FQNEAQ come from the germline V gene (reference sequence).

This rearrangement joins TRBV2 to TRBJ1-2, with TRBD1 identical over 9 bases. With V trimmed by 10 bases and J by 5 bases, 8 bases remained unmatched. The length of the CDR3 is 13 residues. CDR1 and CDR2 (germline): SNHLY, FYNNEI. CDR3 sequence reads: CATPDRGGYGYTF. The CDR3 DNA reads as TGTGCCACCCCGGACAGGGGTGGATATGGCTACACCTTC.

This chain links TRBV11-2 with TRBJ2-1; 10 nucleotides agree with TRBD2. CDR1 is SGHAT, CDR2 FQNNGV, per germline. This CDR3 comprises 19 residues. V was pared by 2 bases and J by 0 bases, with 10 bases of the junction left unmatched. The CDR3 DNA sequence: TGTGCCAGCAGCTTACCACGGGGTAGCGGGGGGCCCTCCTACAATGAGCAGTTCTTC. Translated, it gives CASSLPRGSGGPSYNEQFF.

This chain joins TRBV19 and TRBJ1-5, with 8 bases identical to TRBD1. V was clipped by 5 bases and J by 1 base; unmatched bases: 7. The CDR3 consists of 16 residues. Germline V gene data show CDR1 as LNHDA and CDR2 as SQIVND (reference sequence). CDR3 in amino acids: CASSAKTGVSNQPQHF. DNA of the CDR3: TGTGCCAGTAGTGCAAAGACAGGGGTAAGCAATCAGCCCCAGCATTTT.

This chain links TRBV18 with TRBJ2-5; the match to TRBD1 covers 11 bases. The CDR3 loop spans 15 amino acids. J gave up 4 bases and V 3 bases, and 4 bases lay outside the gene matches. Per germline, CDR1 KGHSH and CDR2 LQKENI. CDR3 residues: CASSPGQGAGETQYF. The CDR3 DNA reads as TGTGCCAGCTCACCTGGACAGGGGGCCGGAGAGACCCAGTACTTC.

DNA of the CDR3: TGTGCCAGCAGCCTTAGACAGGGAGATACGCAGTATTTT. Translating gives CASSLRQGDTQYF. The chain combines TRBV7-2 with TRBJ2-3; TRBD1 aligns across 7 bases. Losses at the gene ends were 5 bases for V and 5 bases for J; bases not matched to a gene: 4. The CDR3 totals 13 residues. Germline assignment: CDR1 SGHTA and CDR2 FQGNSA.

V usage is TRBV6-5 and J usage is TRBJ2-7; tentatively, D is TRBD2 (5 bases). The CDR3 is 14 residues long. With 4 bases removed from V and 1 base from J, the gap between germline ends came to 11 bases. From germline, CDR1 is MNHEY and CDR2 SVGAGI. The CDR3 DNA is TGTGCCAGCAGTTCTATGACGGGATCCTACGAGCAGTACTTC. Translated: CASSSMTGSYEQYF.

The chain employs TRBV11-2 and TRBJ1-1; no clear D gene. Looked up from germline, CDR1 is SGHAT and CDR2 is FQNNGV. The V gene lost 4 bases and the J gene lost 4 bases, with 22 bases spanning the gap. The CDR3 contains 17 residues. CDR3: CASSSNGAGSIGTEAFF. CDR3 in DNA: TGTGCCAGCAGCTCCAACGGAGCGGGGTCGATAGGCACTGAAGCTTTCTTT.

CDR3 bases: TGTGCCTGGAGTGTACGGTACGAGCAGTACTTC. This encodes CAWSVRYEQYF. The chain has TRBV30 and TRBJ2-7; no reliable D call. In germline, CDR1 is GTSNPN, CDR2 SVGIG (reference sequence). The CDR3 is 11 residues long. Trimming took off 0 bases at V and 4 bases at J, with 4 bases between the two ends. The full variable domain, its missing parts supplied by reference TRBV30 and TRBJ2-7, is SQTIHQWPATLVQPVGSPLSLECTVEGTSNPNLYWYRQAAGRGLQLLFYSVGIGQISSEVPQNLSASRPQDRQFILSSKKLLLSDSGFYLCAWSVRYEQYFGPGTRLTVT.

The chain joins TRBV5-1 to TRBJ2-7; TRBD2 might be the D (5 bases). The V gene's germline CDR1 is SGHRS and CDR2 YFSETQ. The CDR3 consists of 14 residues. Trimming shortened V by 0 bases and J by 1 base, and 8 bases separated the two germline ends. CDR3 DNA sequence: TGCGCCAGCAGCTTGGCCGGGGTATCCTACGAGCAGTACTTC. The encoded protein is CASSLAGVSYEQYF.

V gene TRBV27 combines with J gene TRBJ2-7; the match to TRBD1 covers 7 bases. With 5 bases clipped from V and 2 bases from J, the junction kept 6 bases outside the gene matches. CDR3 size: 14 residues. Germline CDR1 MNHEY, CDR2 SMNVEV (reference sequence). The CDR3 DNA reads TGTGCCAGCAGTCCGATTGACAGGGCCTACGAGCAGTACTTC. Translation: CASSPIDRAYEQYF.

Regarding this clone: At one of its ends the junction is not consistent with the germline gene, which may arise from a read error. V is TRBV7-2 and J is TRBJ1-6; 7 nucleotides match TRBD1. CDR3 size: 15 residues. Germline assignment: CDR1 SGHTA and CDR2 FQGNSA. In DNA, the CDR3 is TGTGCCAGCAGCTTGACAGGGTCCTATAATTTACCCCTCCACTTT. It codes for CASSLTGSYNLPLHF.